These T cell receptor beta chains were read from a single sample in a study of identical twins. Via MiXCR, TCRdb re-called the 5' RACE reads, giving one row per CDR3 protein. This sample has about 220,000 distinct CDR3 sequences, with over 5.5% found just once. This sample also appeared in a second study, on T cells expressing NK-cell markers.

The source material was CD8+ T cells sorted from blood. The source of these receptors is a young woman in good health. The CDR3 runs from the conserved cysteine through the conserved F or W.

CDR3 length,V gene,CDR3 protein
11,TRBV6-2/TRBV6-3,CASSWDSEAFF
15,TRBV12-3/TRBV12-4,CASGRLAGGTDTQYF
17,TRBV9,CASSVVPGTGMNTEAFF
16,TRBV2,CASSEAMDRANEKLFF
17,TRBV11-2,CASSSPGPLLGTDTQYF
14,TRBV12-3/TRBV12-4,CASTHSGSYNEQFF
13,TRBV24-1,CATSGGGRDTQYF
16,TRBV6-2/TRBV6-3,CASSYPLAGPYNEQFF
14,TRBV27,CASSYRGGRYEQFF
14,TRBV3-1,CASGTQKNTDTQYF
14,TRBV11-3,CASSSRLKGGELFF
14,TRBV27,CASSSRQGAYEQYF
14,TRBV30,CAWSVVEDVWEQYF
15,TRBV5-1,CASSLFSTEGETQYF
14,TRBV9,CASSDGTASYEQYF
15,TRBV12-3/TRBV12-4,CASTIKGGGGYEQYF
13,TRBV11-2,CASSPQGSQTQYF
17,TRBV11-2,CASSLGPGLDDTGELFF
16,TRBV27,CASSTRQDGSGWTQYF
11,TRBV29-1,CSMSGVNEQFF
15,TRBV7-9,CASTLLGADNYGYTF
15,TRBV20-1,CSATTSESNTGELFF
12,TRBV12-3/TRBV12-4,CASSLILYEQYF
13,TRBV7-2,CASSPGAHYGYTF
15,TRBV4-1,CASSQTLGGGYEQYF
15,TRBV12-3/TRBV12-4,CASSSQADPYNEQFF
14,TRBV7-2,CASSLVLGGRELFF
14,TRBV29-1,CSGRLAGGSYTQYF
15,TRBV4-3,CASSSTRVKGEKLFF
15,TRBV12-3/TRBV12-4,CASSDQGSSGNTIYF
15,TRBV30,CAWAGQGDPTDTQYF
15,TRBV13,CASSFESSNTGELFF
15,TRBV12-3/TRBV12-4,CASSPLAGTTDTQYF
13,TRBV30,CAWSVGGQETQYF
11,TRBV18,CASPLGRSIYF
14,TRBV27,CASSRGGGPTEAFF
13,TRBV25-1,CASSANVGDEAFF
13,TRBV7-9,CASTGTGIYGYTF
15,TRBV27,CASSLRGIMNTEAFF
15,TRBV6-5,CASSYYLTSGNEQFF